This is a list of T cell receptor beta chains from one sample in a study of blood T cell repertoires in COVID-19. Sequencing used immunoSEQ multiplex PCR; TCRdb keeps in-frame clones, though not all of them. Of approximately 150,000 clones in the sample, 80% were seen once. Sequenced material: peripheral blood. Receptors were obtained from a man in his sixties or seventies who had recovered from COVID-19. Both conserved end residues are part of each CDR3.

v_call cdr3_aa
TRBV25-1 CATSLAGGMETQYF
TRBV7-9 CASSLSGETQYF
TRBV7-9 CASSERLGGNLARGEQYF
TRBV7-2 CASSPGGRSNEQYF
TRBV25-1 CASSEWGGGVDEQYF
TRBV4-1 CASRRTGGNEQFF
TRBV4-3 CASSQRGNSPLHF
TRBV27 CASSSYSNQPQHF
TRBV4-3 CASSLSDKANYGYTF
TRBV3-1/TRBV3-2 CASSQGAGLGYNEQFF
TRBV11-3 CASSFLGRGDQPQHF
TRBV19 CASSIDRGQLVRNQPQHF
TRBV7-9 CASSRALQANYGYTF
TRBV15 CATSRPGLTQETQYF
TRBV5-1 CASSLEPDNYEQYF
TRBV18 CASSPPRSRSYNEQFF
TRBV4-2 CASSQEVAGPRNEQFF
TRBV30 CALGLSYNSPLHF
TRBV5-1 CASSLGVAGTSYEQYF
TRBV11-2 CASSLGQGGQPQHF
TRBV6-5 CASRQGEDTDTQYF
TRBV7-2 CASSPLAGTGELFF
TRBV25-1 CASSSKPGQGENEQFF
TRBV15 CATSRADGGVDTEAFF
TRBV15 CATSRAEVYEQYF
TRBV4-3 CASSQDREHLTNYGYTF
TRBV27 CASTSAGTGGEQYF
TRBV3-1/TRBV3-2 CASSQAPNGYTF
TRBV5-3 CARSPNGAGGPHEQYF
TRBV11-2 CASSLVQGASYEQFF
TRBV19 CASSKARQETQYF
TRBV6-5 CASSYNSGGINSPLHF
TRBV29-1 CSVVTGGLGNQPQHF
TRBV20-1 CSARSSRTQYF
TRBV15 CATSIAGNEQFF
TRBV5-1 CASSLWLAADNEQFF
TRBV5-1 CASSSFFSGRTSSYEQYF
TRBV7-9 CASERESSYEQYF
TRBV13 CASTPSSLAGTDTQYF
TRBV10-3 CAIRRTGVGVGTEAFF
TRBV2 CASRGTVNTGELFF
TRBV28 CASIKEASGSMRETQYF
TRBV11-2 CASSHGQGIDQPQHF
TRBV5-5 CASSYVNRGNTEAFF
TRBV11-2 CASSSNSGSYNEQFF
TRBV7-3 CASSLRGGYNEQFF
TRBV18 CASSPLASTATGELFF
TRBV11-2 CASSLVTSSYNEQFF
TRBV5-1 CASSSAGQGAMTGELFF
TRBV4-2 CASSLPSGGRNTGELFF
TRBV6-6 CASSYQASNSPLHF
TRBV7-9 CASRGWGVQETQYF
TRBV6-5 CASRSGDGYTF
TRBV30 CAWSAWTGGHEKLFF